Each of the 9 T cell receptor beta chains below was sequenced from the same sample in a study of early T cells in non-severe SARS-CoV-2 infection (dated by TCRdb to the early 2020s). Receptors were amplified or captured by 5' RACE. Sequencing relied on a NextSeq 500. TCRdb handled the public reads itself, with Q25 trimming in fastp and clone calling in MiXCR, and kept productive beta chains. Under each unique CDR3 protein, matching rows form one entry showing the most common genes and DNA. Counted in this sample were some 87,000 distinct CDR3 sequences; roughly 13% of them appeared once. 0.95% to 1.3% of the sample rests with the top ten. The material sequenced was whole blood. Every receptor here comes from an adult who was a healthcare worker with PCR-confirmed SARS-CoV-2 infection or an uninfected control (not recorded which).

The CDR3 region is CSARGRVTGELFF. CDR3 bases: TGCAGTGCTAGAGGGAGGGTAACCGGGGAGCTGTTTTTT. The chain carries TRBV20-1 and TRBJ2-2; D is possibly TRBD2 (6 bases). The ends were cut back, 1 base at V and 5 bases at J, with 8 bases in the middle. The CDR3 is 13 amino acids. CDR1 is DFQATT and CDR2 is SNEGSKA in the germline V gene (reference sequence).

This rearrangement joins TRBV7-9 to TRBJ1-1; TRBD1 might be the D (5 bases). The germline V gene has CDR1 SEHNR and CDR2 FQNEAQ (reference sequence). V lost 1 base to trimming and J lost 4 bases, with 10 bases between them. The CDR3 runs 14 residues. The CDR3 spells CASSLGQRGTEAFF. The DNA for the CDR3 is TGTGCCAGCAGCTTAGGCCAAAGGGGCACTGAAGCTTTCTTT.

This clonotype was counted ten times or more. The CDR3, as DNA: TGCAGTGCTCAACGGCGAGGCACTGAAGCTTTCTTT. Encoded protein: CSAQRRGTEAFF. The gene calls are TRBV20-1 and TRBJ1-1; D uncertain. CDR1 and CDR2 (germline): DFQATT, SNEGSKA (reference sequence). Trimming removed 5 bases from V and 4 bases from J, with 11 bases in between. The CDR3 spans 12 residues.

This clonotype was seen a few times. The rearrangement links TRBV5-5 to TRBJ2-1, with D possibly TRBD1 on 6 matching bases. V was pared by 1 base and J by 0 bases, with 11 bases between. The CDR3 is made up of 16 amino acids. Germline V gene sequence: CDR1 SGHKS, CDR2 YYEKEE (reference sequence). The DNA of the CDR3 is TGTGCCAGCAGCTTGAGAGGGGGACCCTCCTACAATGAGCAGTTCTTC. It is translated as CASSLRGGPSYNEQFF.

The V call is TRBV5-1, the J call TRBJ2-3; D is ambiguous. Germline V gene sequence: CDR1 SGHRS, CDR2 YFSETQ. V lost 4 bases and J 4 bases, leaving 10 bases between the germline ends. The CDR3 sequence is 13 residues long. CDR3 nucleotide sequence: TGCGCCAGCAGCCGAGAATGGGCAGATACGCAGTATTTT. Amino acid sequence: CASSREWADTQYF.

The chain links TRBV10-2 to TRBJ1-5; TRBD1 agrees at 9 bases. V was pared by 2 bases and J by 4 bases, with 3 bases of the junction left unmatched. Per germline, CDR1 WSHSY and CDR2 SAAADI. The length of the CDR3 is 15 residues. CDR3 DNA: TGCGCCAGCAGTGAGCCCGGACAGGGGAATCAGCCCCAGCATTTT. Its protein is CASSEPGQGNQPQHF.

CDR3 in amino acids: CASGLAGGRLDTQYF. CDR3 nucleotide sequence: TGTGCCAGCGGACTAGCGGGGGGGCGTTTAGATACGCAGTATTTT. This chain connects TRBV7-2 to TRBJ2-3, with 15 bases that match TRBD2. CDR1 and CDR2 from the germline V gene are SGHTA and FQGNSA. V lost 8 bases, J lost 5 bases, and 5 bases stayed unmatched. This CDR3 contains 15 residues.

This clonotype occurred many times. The chain joins TRBV15 to TRBJ1-1; D unclear. CDR1 is LNHNV, CDR2 YYDKDF, per germline (reference sequence). Trimming cost V 5 bases and J 0 bases, with 7 bases left between them. The CDR3 runs to 13 residues. The CDR3 spells CATSSGLNTEAFF. The CDR3 nucleotides are TGTGCCACCAGCTCCGGCCTGAACACTGAAGCTTTCTTT.

This clonotype has at least ten counts. The chain recombines TRBV14 with TRBJ2-1, with no clear D. The CDR3 consists of 14 residues. CDR1 is SGHDN, CDR2 FVKESK, per germline. V lost 4 bases and J 6 bases, leaving 13 bases between the germline ends. As DNA, the CDR3 is TGTGCCAGCAGCCTACAGATCTACAGCAATGAGCAGTTCTTC. The encoded protein is CASSLQIYSNEQFF. The full variable domain, completed using reference TRBV14 and TRBJ2-1, is EAGVTQFPSHSVIEKGQTVTLRCDPISGHDNLYWYRRVMGKEIKFLLHFVKESKQDESGMPNNRFLAERTGGTYSTLKVQPAELEDSGVYFCASSLQIYSNEQFFGPGTRLTVL.